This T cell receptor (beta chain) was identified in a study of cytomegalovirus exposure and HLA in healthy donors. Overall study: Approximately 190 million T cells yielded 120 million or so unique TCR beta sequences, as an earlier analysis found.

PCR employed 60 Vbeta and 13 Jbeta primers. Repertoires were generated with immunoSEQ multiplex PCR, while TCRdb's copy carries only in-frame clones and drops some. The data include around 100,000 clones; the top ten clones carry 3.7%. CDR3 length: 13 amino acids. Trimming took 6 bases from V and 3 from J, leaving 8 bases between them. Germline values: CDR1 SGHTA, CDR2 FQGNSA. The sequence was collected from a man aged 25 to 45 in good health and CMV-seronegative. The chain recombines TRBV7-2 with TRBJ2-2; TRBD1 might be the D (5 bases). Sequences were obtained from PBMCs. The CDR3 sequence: CASSDSYTGELFF. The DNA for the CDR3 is TGTGCCAGCAGTGACAGCTACACCGGGGAGCTGTTTTTT.